The T cell receptor beta chain under discussion was sequenced for a study of CD8+ T cells in alopecia areata. Sequencing used cDNA as its template, made by extracting RNA and reverse transcribing it. This table comes from immunoSEQ multiplex PCR, and its TCRdb copy is limited to in-frame clones, with some not included. The sample consists of about 210,000 clones, around 65% of them appearing once. General study results and limits: Alphabeta T cells residing in normal skin are also sequenced in scalp samples.

With regard to this clone: Its specificity is not known.

Trimming left V 6 bases short and J 4 bases short, with 13 bases between. This CDR3 contains 13 residues. The germline V gene has CDR1 SNHLY and CDR2 FYNNEI. Treatment reported: oral pan-JAK inhibitor, 5-10 mg twice daily. As part of sample collection, lesional scalp punch biopsies and peripheral blood were taken from alopecia areata patients. The sample was CD4+ T cells sorted from blood, taken at week 4, from a patient treated with tofacitinib. The V and J genes are TRBV2 and TRBJ2-7; weak D call: TRBD1 (5 bases). This receptor was identified in a human donor with alopecia areata. The CDR3 loop reads CASREQVWYEQYF. CDR3 nucleotide sequence: TGTGCCAGCAGGGAACAGGTTTGGTACGAGCAGTACTTC. Using reference TRBV2 and TRBJ2-7 for the parts outside the CDR3, the full variable domain is EPEVTQTPSHQVTQMGQEVILRCVPISNHLYFYWYRQILGQKVEFLVSFYNNEISEKSEIFDDQFSVERPDGSNFTLKIRSTKLEDSAMYFCASREQVWYEQYFGPGTRLTVT.